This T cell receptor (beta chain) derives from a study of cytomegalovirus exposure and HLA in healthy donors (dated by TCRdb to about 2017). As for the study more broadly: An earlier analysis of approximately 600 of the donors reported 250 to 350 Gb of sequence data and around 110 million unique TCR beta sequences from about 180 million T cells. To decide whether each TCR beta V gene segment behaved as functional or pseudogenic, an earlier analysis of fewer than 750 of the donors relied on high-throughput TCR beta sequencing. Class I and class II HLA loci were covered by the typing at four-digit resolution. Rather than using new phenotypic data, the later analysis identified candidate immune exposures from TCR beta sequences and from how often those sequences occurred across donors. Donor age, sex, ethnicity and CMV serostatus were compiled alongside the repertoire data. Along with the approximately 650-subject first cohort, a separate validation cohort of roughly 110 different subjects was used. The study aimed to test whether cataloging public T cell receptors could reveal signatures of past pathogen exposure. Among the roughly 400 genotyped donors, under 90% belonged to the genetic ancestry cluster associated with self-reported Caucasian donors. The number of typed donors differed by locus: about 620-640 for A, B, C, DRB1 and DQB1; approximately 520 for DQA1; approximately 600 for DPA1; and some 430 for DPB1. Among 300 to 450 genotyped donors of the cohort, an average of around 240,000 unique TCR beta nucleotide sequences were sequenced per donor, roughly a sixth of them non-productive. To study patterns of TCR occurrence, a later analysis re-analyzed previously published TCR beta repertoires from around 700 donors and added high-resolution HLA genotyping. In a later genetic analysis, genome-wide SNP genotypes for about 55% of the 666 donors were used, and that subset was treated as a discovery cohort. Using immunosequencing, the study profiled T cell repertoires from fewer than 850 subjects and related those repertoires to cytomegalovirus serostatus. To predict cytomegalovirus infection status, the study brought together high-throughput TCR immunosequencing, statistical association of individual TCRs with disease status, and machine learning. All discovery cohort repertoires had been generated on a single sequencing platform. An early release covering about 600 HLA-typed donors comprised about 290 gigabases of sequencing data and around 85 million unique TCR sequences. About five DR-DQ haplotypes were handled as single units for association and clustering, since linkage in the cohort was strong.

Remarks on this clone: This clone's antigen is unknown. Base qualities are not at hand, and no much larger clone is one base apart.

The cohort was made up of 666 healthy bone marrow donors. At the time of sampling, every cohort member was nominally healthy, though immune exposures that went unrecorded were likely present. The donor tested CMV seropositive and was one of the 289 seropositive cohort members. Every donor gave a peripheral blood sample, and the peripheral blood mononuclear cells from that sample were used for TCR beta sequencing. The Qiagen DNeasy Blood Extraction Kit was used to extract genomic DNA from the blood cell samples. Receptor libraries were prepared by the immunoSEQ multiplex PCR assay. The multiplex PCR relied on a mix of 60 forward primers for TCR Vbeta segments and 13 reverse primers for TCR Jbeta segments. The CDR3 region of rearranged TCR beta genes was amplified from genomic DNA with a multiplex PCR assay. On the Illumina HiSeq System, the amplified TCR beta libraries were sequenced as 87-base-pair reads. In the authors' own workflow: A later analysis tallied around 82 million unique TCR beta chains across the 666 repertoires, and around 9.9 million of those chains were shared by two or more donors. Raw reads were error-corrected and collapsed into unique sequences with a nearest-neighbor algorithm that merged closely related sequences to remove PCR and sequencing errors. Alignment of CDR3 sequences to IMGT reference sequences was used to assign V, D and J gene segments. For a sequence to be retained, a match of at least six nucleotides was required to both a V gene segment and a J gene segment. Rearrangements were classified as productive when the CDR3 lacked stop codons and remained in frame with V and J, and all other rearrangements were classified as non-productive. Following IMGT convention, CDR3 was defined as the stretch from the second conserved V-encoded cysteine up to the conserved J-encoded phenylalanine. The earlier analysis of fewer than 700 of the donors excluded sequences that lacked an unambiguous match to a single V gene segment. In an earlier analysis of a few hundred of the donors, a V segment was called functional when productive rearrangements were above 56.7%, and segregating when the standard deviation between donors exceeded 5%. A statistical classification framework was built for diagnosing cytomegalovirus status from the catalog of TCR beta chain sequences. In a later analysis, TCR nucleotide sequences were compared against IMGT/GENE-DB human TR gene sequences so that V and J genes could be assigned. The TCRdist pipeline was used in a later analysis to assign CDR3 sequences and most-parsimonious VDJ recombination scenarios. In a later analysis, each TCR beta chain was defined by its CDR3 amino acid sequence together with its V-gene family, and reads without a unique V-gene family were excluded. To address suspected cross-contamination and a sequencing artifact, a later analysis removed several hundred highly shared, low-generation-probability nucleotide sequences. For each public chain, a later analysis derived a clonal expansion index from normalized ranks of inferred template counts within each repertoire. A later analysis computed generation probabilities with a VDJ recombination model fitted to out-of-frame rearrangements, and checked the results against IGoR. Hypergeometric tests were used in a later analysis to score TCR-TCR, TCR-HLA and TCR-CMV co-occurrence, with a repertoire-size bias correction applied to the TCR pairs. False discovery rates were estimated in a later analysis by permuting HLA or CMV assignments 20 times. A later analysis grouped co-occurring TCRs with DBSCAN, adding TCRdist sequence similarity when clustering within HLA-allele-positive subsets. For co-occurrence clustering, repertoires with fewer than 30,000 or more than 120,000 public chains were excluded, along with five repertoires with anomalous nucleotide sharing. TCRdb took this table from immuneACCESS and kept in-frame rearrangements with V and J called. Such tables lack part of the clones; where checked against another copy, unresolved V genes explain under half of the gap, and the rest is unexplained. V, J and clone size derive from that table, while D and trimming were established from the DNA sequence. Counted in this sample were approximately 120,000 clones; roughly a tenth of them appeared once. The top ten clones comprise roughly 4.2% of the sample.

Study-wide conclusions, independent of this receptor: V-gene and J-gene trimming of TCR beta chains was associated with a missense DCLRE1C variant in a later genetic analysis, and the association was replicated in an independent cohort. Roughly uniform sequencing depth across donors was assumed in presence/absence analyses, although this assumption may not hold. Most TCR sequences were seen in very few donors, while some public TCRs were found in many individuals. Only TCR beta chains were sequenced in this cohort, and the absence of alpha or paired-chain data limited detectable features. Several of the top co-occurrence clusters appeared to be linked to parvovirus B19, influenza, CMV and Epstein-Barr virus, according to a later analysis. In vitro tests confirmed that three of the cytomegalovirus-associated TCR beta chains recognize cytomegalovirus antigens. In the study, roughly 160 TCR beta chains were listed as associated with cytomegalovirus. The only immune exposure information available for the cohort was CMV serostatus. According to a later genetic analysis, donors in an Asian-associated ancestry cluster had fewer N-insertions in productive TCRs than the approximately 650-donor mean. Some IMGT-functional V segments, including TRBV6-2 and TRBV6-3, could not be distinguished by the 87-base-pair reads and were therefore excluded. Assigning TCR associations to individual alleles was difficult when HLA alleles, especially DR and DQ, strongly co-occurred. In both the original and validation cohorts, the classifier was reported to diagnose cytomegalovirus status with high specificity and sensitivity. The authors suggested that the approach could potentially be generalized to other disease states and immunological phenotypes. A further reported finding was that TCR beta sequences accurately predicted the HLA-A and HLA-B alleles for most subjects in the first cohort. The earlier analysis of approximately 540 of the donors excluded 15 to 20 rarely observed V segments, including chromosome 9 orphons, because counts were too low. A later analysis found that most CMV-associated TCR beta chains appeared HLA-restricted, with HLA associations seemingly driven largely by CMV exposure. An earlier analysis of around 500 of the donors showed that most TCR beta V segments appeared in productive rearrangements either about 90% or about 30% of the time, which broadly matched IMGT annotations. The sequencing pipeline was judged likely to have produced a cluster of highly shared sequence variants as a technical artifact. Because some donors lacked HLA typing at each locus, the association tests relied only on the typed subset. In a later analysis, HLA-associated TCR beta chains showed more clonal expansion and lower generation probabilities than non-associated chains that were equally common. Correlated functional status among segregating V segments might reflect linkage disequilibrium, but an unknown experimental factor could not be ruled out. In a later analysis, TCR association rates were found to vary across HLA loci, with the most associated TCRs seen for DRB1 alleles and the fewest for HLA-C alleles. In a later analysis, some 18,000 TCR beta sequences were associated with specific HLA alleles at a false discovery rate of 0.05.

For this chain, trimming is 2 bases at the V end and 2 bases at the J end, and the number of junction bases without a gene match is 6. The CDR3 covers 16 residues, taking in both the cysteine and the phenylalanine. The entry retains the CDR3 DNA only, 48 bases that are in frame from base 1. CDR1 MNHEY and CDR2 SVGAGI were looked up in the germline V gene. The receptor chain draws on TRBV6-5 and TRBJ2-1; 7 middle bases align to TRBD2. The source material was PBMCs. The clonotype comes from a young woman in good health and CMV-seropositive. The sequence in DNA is TGTGCCAGCAGTTACGTTCCGGCGGGGGCCTACAATGAGCAGTTCTTC. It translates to CASSYVPAGAYNEQFF.